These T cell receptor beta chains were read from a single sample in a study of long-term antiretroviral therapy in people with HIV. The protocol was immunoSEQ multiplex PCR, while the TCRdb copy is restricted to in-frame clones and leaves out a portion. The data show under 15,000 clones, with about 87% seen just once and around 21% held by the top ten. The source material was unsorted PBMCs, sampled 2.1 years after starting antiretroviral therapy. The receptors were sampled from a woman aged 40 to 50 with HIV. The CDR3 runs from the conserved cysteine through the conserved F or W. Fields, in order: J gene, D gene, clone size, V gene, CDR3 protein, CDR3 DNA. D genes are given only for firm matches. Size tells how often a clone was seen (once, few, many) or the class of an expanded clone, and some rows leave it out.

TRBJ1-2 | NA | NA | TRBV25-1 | CASSEWSGGAQGYTF | TGTGCCAGCAGTGAATGGTCTGGGGGGGCCCAGGGCTACACCTTC
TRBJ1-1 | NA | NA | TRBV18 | CASSPVATFGTEAFF | TGTGCCAGCTCACCTGTCGCGACCTTCGGGACTGAAGCTTTCTTT
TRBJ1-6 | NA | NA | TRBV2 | CASRLDQSYNSPLHF | TGTGCCAGCAGGTTGGACCAGAGCTATAATTCACCCCTCCACTTT
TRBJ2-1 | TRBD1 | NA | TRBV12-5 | CASGRDRGTYNEQFF | TGTGCTAGTGGTAGGGACAGGGGGACCTACAATGAGCAGTTCTTC
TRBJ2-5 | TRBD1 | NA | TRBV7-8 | CASSLGQQETQYF | TGTGCCAGCAGCTTGGGACAGCAAGAGACCCAGTACTTC
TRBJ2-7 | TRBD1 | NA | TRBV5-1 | CASSRMGDRGHEQYF | TGCGCCAGCAGTCGGATGGGGGACAGGGGGCACGAGCAGTACTTC
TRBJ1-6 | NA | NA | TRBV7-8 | CASSFISSYNSPLHF | TGTGCCAGCAGCTTTATAAGCTCCTATAATTCACCCCTCCACTTT
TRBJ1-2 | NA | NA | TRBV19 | CASSTVTLNMRNYGYTF | TGTGCCAGTAGTACGGTCACCCTTAATATGAGGAACTATGGCTACACCTTC
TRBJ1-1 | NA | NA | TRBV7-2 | CASSSLHMNTEAFF | TGTGCCAGCAGCTCCTTGCACATGAACACTGAAGCTTTCTTT
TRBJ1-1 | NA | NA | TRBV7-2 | CASSLVAQGNTEVFF | NA
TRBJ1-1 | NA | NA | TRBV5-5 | CASSLALGALNTEAFF | TGTGCCAGCAGCTTGGCTCTGGGCGCTCTGAACACTGAAGCTTTCTTT
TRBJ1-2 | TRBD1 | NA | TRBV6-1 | CASSGGRDRGTGYTF | TGTGCCAGCAGTGGGGGTCGGGACAGGGGGACTGGCTACACCTTC
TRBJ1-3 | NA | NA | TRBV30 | CAWDNGNTIYF | TGTGCCTGGGACAATGGAAACACCATATATTTT
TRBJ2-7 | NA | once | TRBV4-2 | CASSRRQALYEQYF | TGTGCCAGCAGCCGGCGACAGGCCCTCTACGAGCAGTACTTC
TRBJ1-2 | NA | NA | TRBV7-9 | CASSSSLRATTYGYTF | TGTGCCAGCAGCTCCAGCCTAAGGGCTACTACCTATGGCTACACCTTC